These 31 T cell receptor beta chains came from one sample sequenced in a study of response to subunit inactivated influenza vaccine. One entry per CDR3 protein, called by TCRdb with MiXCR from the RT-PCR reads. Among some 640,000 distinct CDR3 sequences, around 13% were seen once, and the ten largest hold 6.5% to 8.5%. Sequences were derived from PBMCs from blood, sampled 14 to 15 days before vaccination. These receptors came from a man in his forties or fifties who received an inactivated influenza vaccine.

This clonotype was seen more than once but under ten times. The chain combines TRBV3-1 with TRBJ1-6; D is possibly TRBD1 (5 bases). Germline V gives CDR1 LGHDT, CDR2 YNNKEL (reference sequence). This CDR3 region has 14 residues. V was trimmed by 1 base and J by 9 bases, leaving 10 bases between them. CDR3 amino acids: CASSQVRGGSPLHF. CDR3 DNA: TGTGCCAGCAGCCAAGTAAGGGGCGGTTCACCCCTCCACTTT. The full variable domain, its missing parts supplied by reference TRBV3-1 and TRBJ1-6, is DTAVSQTPKYLVTQMGNDKSIKCEQNLGHDTMYWYKQDSKKFLKIMFSYNNKELIINETVPNRFSPKSPDKAHLNLHINSLELGDSAVYFCASSQVRGGSPLHFGNGTRLTVT.

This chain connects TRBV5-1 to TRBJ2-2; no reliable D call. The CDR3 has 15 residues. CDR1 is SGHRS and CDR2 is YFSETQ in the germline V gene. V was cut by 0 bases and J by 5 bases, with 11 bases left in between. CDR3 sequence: CASSLETLPTGELFF. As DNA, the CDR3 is TGCGCCAGCAGCTTGGAGACCCTCCCGACCGGGGAGCTGTTTTTT.

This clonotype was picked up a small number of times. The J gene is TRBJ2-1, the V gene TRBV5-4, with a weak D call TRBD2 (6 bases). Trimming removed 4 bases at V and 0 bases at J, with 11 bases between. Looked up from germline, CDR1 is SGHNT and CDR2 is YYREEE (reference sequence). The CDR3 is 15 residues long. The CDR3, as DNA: TGTGCCAGCAGCAAGGACGGGAGCTCCTACAATGAGCAGTTCTTC. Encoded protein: CASSKDGSSYNEQFF.

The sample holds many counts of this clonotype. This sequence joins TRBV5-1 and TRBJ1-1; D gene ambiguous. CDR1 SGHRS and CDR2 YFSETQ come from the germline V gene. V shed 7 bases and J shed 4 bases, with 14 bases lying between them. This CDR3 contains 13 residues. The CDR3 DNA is TGCGCCAGCCATCCCGTTCCGGCCACTGAAGCTTTCTTT. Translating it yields CASHPVPATEAFF.

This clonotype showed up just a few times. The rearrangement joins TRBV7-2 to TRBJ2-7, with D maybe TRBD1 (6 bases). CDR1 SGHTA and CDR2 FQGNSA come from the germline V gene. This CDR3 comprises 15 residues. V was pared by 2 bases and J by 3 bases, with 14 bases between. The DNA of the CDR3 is TGTGCCAGCAGCTTATCTTTCGGCAGGGGCTACGAGCAGTACTTC. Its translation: CASSLSFGRGYEQYF.

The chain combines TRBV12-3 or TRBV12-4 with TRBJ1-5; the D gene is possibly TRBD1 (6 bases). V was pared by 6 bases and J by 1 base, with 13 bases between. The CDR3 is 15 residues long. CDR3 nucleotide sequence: TGTGCCAGCAGCTCAGGGGCAGCGAGCAATCAGCCCCAGCATTTT. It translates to CASSSGAASNQPQHF.

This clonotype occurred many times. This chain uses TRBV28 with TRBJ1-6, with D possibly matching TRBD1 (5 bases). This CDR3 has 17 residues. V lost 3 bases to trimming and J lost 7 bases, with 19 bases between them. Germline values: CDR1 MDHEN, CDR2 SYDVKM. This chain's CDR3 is CASSFGAGWLGNSPLHF. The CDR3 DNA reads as TGTGCCAGCAGTTTTGGGGCAGGGTGGCTGGGAAATTCACCCCTCCACTTT.

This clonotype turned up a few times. CDR3 nucleotide sequence: TGCAGTGCTAGAGCCCTTCGCAACAATGAGCAGTTCTTC. It specifies CSARALRNNEQFF. This rearrangement joins TRBV20-1 to TRBJ2-1, with D uncertain. The CDR3 has 13 amino acids. Germline values: CDR1 DFQATT, CDR2 SNEGSKA (reference sequence). V was pared by 1 base and J by 5 bases, with 9 bases between.

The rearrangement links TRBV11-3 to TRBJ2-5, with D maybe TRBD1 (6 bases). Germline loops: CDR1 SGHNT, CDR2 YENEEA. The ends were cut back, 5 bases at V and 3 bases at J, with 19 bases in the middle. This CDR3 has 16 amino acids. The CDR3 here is CASSGVARGEKETQYF. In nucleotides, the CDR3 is TGTGCCAGCAGCGGCGTAGCCAGGGGCGAGAAAGAGACCCAGTACTTC.

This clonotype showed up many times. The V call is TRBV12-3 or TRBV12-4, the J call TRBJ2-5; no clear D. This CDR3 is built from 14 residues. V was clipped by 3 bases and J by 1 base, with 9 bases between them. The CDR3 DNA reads TGTGCCAGCAGTTTGCGTCAGACCCAAGAGACCCAGTACTTC. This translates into CASSLRQTQETQYF.

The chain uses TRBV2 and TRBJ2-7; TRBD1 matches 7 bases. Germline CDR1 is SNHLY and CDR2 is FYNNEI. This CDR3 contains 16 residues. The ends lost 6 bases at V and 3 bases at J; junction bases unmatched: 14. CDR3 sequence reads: CASRTNRGARNYEQYF. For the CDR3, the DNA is TGTGCCAGCAGAACAAACAGGGGAGCGCGAAACTACGAGCAGTACTTC.

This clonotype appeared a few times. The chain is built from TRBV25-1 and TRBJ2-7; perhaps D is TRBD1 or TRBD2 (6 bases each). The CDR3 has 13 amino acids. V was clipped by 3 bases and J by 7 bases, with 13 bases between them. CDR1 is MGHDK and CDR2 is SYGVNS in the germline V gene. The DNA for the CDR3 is TGTGCCAGCAGTGATTCGGGGGCTGGGGAGCAGTACTTC. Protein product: CASSDSGAGEQYF.

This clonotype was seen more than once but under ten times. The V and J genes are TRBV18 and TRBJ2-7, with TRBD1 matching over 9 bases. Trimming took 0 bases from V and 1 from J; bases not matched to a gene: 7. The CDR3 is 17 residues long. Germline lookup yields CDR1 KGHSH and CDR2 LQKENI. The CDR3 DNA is TGTGCCAGCTCACCACCCTTTCCAGGACAGGGGTCCTACGAGCAGTACTTC. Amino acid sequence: CASSPPFPGQGSYEQYF.

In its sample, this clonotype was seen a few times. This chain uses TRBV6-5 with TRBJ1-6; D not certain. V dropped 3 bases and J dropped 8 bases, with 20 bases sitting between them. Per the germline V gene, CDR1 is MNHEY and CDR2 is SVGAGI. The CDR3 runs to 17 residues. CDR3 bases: TGTGCCAGCAGTTATCCCCCCCAGGCCAGGACCGATTCACCCCTCCACTTT. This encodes CASSYPPQARTDSPLHF.

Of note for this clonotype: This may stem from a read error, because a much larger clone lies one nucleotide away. DNA for the CDR3: TGTGCCAGGAGTTGGGGGACTAGCGGGAACAATGAGCAGTTCTTC. Its translation is CARSWGTSGNNEQFF. V gene TRBV12-3 or TRBV12-4 combines with J gene TRBJ2-1; the match to TRBD2 covers 13 bases. CDR3 length equals 15 residues.

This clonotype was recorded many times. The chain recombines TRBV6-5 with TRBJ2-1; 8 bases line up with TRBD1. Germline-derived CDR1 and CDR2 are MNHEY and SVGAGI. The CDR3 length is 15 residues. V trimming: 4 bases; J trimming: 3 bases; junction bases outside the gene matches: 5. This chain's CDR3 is CASSLGQGGYNEQFF. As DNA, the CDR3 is TGTGCCAGCAGTTTAGGACAGGGAGGCTACAATGAGCAGTTCTTC.

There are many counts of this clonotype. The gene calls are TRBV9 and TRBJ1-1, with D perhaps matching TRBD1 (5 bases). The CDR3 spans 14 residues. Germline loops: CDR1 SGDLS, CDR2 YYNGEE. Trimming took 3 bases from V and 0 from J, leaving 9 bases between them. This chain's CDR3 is CASSAGTLNTEAFF. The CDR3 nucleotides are TGTGCCAGCAGCGCAGGGACCCTGAACACTGAAGCTTTCTTT.

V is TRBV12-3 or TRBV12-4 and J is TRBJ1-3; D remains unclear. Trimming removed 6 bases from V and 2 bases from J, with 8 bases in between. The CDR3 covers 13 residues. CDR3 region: CASRPAAGNTIYF. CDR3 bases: TGTGCCAGCAGGCCAGCTGCTGGAAACACCATATATTTT.

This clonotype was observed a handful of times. CDR3 loop: CASSLPQRERGEQFF. The CDR3 DNA reads TGTGCCAGCAGTTTACCCCAGCGGGAGAGGGGTGAGCAGTTCTTC. V is TRBV12-3 or TRBV12-4 and J is TRBJ2-1; TRBD2 aligns across 8 bases. The CDR3 is 15 residues long. Unmatched junction bases numbered 9, after V lost 2 bases and J lost 9 bases.

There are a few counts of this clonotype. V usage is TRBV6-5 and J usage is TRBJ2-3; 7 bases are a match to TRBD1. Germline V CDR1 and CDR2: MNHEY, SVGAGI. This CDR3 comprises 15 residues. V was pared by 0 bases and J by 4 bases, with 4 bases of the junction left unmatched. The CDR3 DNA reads TGTGCCAGCAGTTACTCGACAGGGAAGGCAGATACGCAGTATTTT. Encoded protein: CASSYSTGKADTQYF.

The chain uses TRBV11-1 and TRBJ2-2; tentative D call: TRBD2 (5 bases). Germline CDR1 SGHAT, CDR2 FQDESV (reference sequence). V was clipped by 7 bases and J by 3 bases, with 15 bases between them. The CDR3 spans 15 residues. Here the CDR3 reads CASTPPGLDTGELFF. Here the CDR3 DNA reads TGTGCCAGCACCCCCCCGGGGTTAGACACCGGGGAGCTGTTTTTT.

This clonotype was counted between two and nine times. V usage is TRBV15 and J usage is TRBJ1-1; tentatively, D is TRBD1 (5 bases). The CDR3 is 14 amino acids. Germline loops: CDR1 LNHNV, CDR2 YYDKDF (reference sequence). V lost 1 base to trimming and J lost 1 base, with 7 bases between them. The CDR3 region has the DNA TGTGCCACCAGCAGAGGCGGACAGAACACTGAAGCTTTCTTT. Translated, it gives CATSRGGQNTEAFF.

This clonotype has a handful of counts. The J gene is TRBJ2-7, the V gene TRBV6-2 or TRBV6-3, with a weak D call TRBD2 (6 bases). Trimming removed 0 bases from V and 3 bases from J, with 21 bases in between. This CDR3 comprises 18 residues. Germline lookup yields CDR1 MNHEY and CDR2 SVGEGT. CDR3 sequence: CASSYSGPSEFAYYEQYF. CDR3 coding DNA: TGTGCCAGCAGTTACTCGGGGCCTAGCGAGTTTGCTTACTACGAGCAGTACTTC.

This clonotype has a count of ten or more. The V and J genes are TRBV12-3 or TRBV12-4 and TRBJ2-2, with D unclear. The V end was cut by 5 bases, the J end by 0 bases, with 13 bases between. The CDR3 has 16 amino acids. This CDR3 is CASSHTPIANTGELFF. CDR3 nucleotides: TGTGCCAGCAGTCACACACCAATCGCGAACACCGGGGAGCTGTTTTTT.

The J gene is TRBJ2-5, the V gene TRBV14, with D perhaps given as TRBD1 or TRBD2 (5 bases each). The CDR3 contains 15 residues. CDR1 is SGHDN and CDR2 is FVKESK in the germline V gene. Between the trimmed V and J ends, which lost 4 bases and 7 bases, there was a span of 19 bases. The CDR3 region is CASSPTGGPVGTQYF. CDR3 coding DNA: TGTGCCAGCAGCCCCACTGGGGGACCGGTGGGGACCCAGTACTTC.

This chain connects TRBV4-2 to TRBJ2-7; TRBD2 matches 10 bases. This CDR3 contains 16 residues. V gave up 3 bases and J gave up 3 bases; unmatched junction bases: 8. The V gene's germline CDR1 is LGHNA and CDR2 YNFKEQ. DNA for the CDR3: TGTGCCAGCAGCCAGGAATGGACTAGCGGAGACTACGAGCAGTACTTC. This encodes CASSQEWTSGDYEQYF.

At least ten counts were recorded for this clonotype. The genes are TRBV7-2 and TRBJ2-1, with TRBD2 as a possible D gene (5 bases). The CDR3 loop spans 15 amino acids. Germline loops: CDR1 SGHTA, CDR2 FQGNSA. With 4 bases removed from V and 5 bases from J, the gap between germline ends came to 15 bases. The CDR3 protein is CASSSHPTGNNEQFF. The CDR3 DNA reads TGTGCCAGCAGCTCTCATCCGACGGGGAACAATGAGCAGTTCTTC.

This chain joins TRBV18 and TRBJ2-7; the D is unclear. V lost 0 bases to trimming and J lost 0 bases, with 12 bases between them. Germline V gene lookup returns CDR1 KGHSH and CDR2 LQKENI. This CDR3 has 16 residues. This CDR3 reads CASSPPGTHTSYEQYF. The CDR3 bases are TGTGCCAGCTCACCACCAGGAACACACACCTCCTACGAGCAGTACTTC.

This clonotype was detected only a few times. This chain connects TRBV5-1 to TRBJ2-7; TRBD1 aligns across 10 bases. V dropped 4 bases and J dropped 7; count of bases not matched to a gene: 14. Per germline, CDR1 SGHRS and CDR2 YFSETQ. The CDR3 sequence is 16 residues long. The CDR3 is CASSQGTGAPPWEQYF. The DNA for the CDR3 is TGCGCCAGCAGCCAAGGGACAGGGGCCCCGCCGTGGGAGCAGTACTTC.

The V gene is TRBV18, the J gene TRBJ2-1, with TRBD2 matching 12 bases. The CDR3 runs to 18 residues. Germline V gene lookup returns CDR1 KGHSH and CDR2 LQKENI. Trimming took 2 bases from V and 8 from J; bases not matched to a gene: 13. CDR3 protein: CASSPFGTSGYTSDEQFF. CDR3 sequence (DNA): TGTGCCAGCTCACCATTCGGGACTAGCGGGTATACTTCGGATGAGCAGTTCTTC. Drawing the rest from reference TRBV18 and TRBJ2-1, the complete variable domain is NAGVMQNPRHLVRRRGQEARLRCSPMKGHSHVYWYRQLPEEGLKFMVYLQKENIIDESGMPKERFSAEFPKEGPSILRIQQVVRGDSAAYFCASSPFGTSGYTSDEQFFGPGTRLTVL.

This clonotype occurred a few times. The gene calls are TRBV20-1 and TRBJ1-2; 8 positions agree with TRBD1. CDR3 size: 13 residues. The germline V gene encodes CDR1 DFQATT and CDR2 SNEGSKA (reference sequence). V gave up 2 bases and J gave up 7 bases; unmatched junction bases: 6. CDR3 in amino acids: CSARSPTGVGYTF. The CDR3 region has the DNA TGCAGTGCTAGAAGCCCGACAGGGGTTGGCTACACCTTC.